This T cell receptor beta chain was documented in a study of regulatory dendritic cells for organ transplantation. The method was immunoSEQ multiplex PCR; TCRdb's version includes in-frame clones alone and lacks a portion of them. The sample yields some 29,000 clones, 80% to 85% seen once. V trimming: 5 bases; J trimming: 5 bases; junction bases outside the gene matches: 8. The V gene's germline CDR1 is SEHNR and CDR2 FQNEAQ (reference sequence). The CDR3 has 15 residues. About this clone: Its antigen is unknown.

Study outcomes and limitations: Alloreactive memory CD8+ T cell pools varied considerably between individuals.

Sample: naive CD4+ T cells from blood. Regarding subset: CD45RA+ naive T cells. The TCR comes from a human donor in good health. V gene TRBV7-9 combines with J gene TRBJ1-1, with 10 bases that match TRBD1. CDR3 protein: CASSLLGQGFTEAFF. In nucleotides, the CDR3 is TGTGCCAGCAGCCTTCTGGGACAGGGGTTTACTGAAGCTTTCTTT. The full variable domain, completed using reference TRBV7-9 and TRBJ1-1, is DTGVSQNPRHKITKRGQNVTFRCDPISEHNRLYWYRQTLGQGPEFLTYFQNEAQLEKSRLLSDRFSAERPKGSFSTLEIQRTEQGDSAMYLCASSLLGQGFTEAFFGQGTRLTVV.